The clone carrying this T cell receptor beta chain was detected many times. Its antigen is unknown. CDR1 is SGHTA and CDR2 is FQGNSA in the germline V gene. Trimming at V came to 5 bases and at J to 9 bases, leaving 6 bases not matched to a gene. The CDR3 totals 15 residues. This record comes from a study of neurological immune-mediated disorders. General study results and limits: The most TCR clonal expansion was seen in HTLV-1-associated myelopathy, and the least was seen in multiple sclerosis, which fell below healthy controls. The expanded clones of different subjects shared no CDR3 amino acid sequences (suggesting private repertoires in all groups).

From the 5' RACE reads, TCRdb called clonotypes with MiXCR, one entry per CDR3 protein. The table lists roughly 88,000 distinct CDR3 sequences, 3% to 4.5% of them singletons. What was sequenced was PBMCs. This clonotype originated in a woman in her 50s with multiple sclerosis. The rearrangement joins TRBV7-2 to TRBJ2-4; 14 positions agree with TRBD2. CDR3 residues: CASSERLAGGLIQYF. CDR3 bases: TGTGCCAGCAGCGAGAGACTAGCGGGGGGGCTCATTCAGTACTTC.